Listed below are T cell receptor beta chains from one sample, sequenced in a study of CD8+ T cells in alopecia areata. Sequenced by immunoSEQ multiplex PCR; TCRdb stores in-frame clones only, minus some. The sample consists of over 200,000 clones, approximately 61% of them appearing once. The sample was CD4+ T cells sorted from blood, taken at week 0. The source of these receptors is a human donor with alopecia areata. CDR3s include the opening cysteine and the closing phenylalanine or tryptophan. A D gene is named only where the DNA matches it firmly. Where a row states a size, it is once, few, many or the class of an expanded clone; other rows omit it.

NA TRBJ1-6 few TRBV29-1 CSVAVKNNSPLHF TGCAGCGTTGCGGTTAAGAATAATTCACCCCTCCACTTT
NA TRBJ1-1 NA TRBV10-3 CAIGDSRNTEAFF TGTGCCATCGGTGACAGCCGTAACACTGAAGCTTTCTTT
NA TRBJ2-6 NA TRBV5-1 CASSSPGPMGGANVLTF TGCGCCAGCAGCTCCCCGGGACCCATGGGGGGGGCCAACGTCCTGACTTTC
TRBD1 TRBJ1-2 NA TRBV5-6 CASSVWDRLNYGYTF TGTGCCAGCAGCGTATGGGACAGACTTAACTATGGCTACACCTTC
NA TRBJ2-7 few TRBV18 CASSPSTGVDEQYF TGTGCCAGCTCACCAAGTACCGGGGTCGACGAGCAGTACTTC
NA TRBJ1-1 few TRBV27 CASSRGGRLRDTEAFF TGTGCCAGCAGCCGCGGGGGGCGCCTGAGGGACACTGAAGCTTTCTTT
NA TRBJ2-1 NA TRBV7-8 CASSPLGLTMQQFF TGTGCCAGCAGCCCACTCGGACTTACAATGCAGCAGTTCTTC
TRBD2 TRBJ2-4 NA TRBV19 CASSPSGESHRNIQYF TGTGCCAGTAGCCCAAGCGGGGAGAGCCATCGGAACATTCAGTACTTC
NA TRBJ2-3 NA TRBV7-9 CASDRGGGATDTQYF TGTGCCAGCGATAGGGGAGGCGGGGCTACAGATACGCAGTATTTT
NA TRBJ2-7 NA TRBV2 CASRTDSYEQYF TGTGCCAGCAGGACCGATTCCTACGAGCAGTACTTC
NA TRBJ1-1 NA TRBV6-5 CASSYTDRPLEAFF TGTGCCAGCAGTTATACCGACAGACCCCTCGAAGCTTTCTTT
TRBD1 TRBJ2-2 few TRBV7-9 CASKGTVNTGELFF TGTGCCAGCAAAGGGACAGTTAACACCGGGGAGCTGTTTTTT
TRBD1 TRBJ1-1 NA TRBV5-6 CASSSQGTTEAFF TGTGCCAGCAGCTCACAGGGGACCACTGAAGCTTTCTTT
NA TRBJ2-3 NA TRBV30 CAWGTRDTQYF TGTGCCTGGGGGACAAGAGATACGCAGTATTTT
NA TRBJ2-2 few TRBV2 CASSPQGGTGELFF TGTGCCAGCAGCCCACAGGGAGGCACCGGGGAGCTGTTTTTT
NA TRBJ1-2 NA TRBV29-1 CSVETRDRYGYTF TGCAGCGTTGAGACCAGGGATCGTTATGGCTACACCTTC
NA TRBJ2-5 few TRBV18 CASSPPSREETQYF TGTGCCAGCTCACCACCGTCGAGGGAAGAGACCCAGTACTTC
NA TRBJ1-1 NA TRBV30 CAWTGLSEAFF TGTGCCTGGACAGGACTTAGTGAAGCTTTCTTT
NA TRBJ2-6 NA TRBV18 CASSRGTAFGANVLTF TGTGCCAGCTCACGAGGGACGGCGTTTGGGGCCAACGTCCTGACTTTC
NA TRBJ2-3 NA TRBV29-1 CSVGHRERTDTQYF TGCAGCGTGGGTCACAGGGAAAGGACAGATACGCAGTATTTT
TRBD1 TRBJ1-1 NA TRBV12-5 CASGRDRGTEAFF TGTGCTAGTGGCCGTGACAGGGGCACTGAAGCTTTCTTT
TRBD1 TRBJ1-1 NA TRBV6-5 CASRPTGKNTEAFF TGTGCCAGCAGGCCGACAGGGAAGAACACTGAAGCTTTCTTT
TRBD1 TRBJ1-1 NA TRBV4-1 CASSAGQGRVTEAFF TGCGCCAGCAGCGCGGGACAGGGGCGGGTCACTGAAGCTTTCTTT
TRBD1 TRBJ2-2 NA TRBV7-6 CASSLVGQGNTGELFF TGTGCCAGCAGCTTAGTGGGACAGGGGAACACCGGGGAGCTGTTTTTT
NA TRBJ2-1 NA TRBV4-2 CASSQDVAYNEQFF TGTGCCAGCAGCCAAGACGTCGCCTACAATGAGCAGTTCTTC
NA TRBJ1-5 NA TRBV4-3 CASSQDPGGLRPQHF TGCGCCAGCAGCCAAGATCCCGGCGGTCTGAGGCCCCAGCATTTT
NA TRBJ2-3 NA TRBV20-1 CSARAGDTQYF TGCAGTGCCCGCGCTGGAGATACGCAGTATTTT
NA TRBJ2-4 few TRBV6-1 CASSGMEGAKNIQYF TGTGCCAGCAGCGGCATGGAGGGGGCCAAAAACATTCAGTACTTC
NA TRBJ1-2 few TRBV29-1 CSGGGEGQPGYTF TGCAGCGGCGGGGGCGAGGGGCAGCCTGGCTACACCTTC
NA TRBJ2-3 many TRBV9 CASSAQDGQYGADTQYF TGTGCCAGCAGCGCACAAGACGGACAGTATGGGGCAGATACGCAGTATTTT
NA TRBJ2-7 once TRBV5-1 CASSPGSADADKEQYF TGCGCCAGCAGTCCGGGCTCTGCGGACGCCGACAAGGAGCAGTACTTC
NA TRBJ1-3 NA TRBV11-2 CASSLVQGRHTIYF TGTGCCAGCAGCTTAGTCCAGGGAAGACACACCATATATTTT
TRBD2 TRBJ2-7 NA TRBV10-3 CAINSGRVDEQYF TGTGCCATCAACAGCGGGAGGGTCGACGAGCAGTACTTC
TRBD2 TRBJ2-7 NA TRBV9 CASSPRLAGDDYEQYF TGTGCCAGCAGCCCCCGTCTAGCGGGAGACGACTACGAGCAGTACTTC
TRBD2 TRBJ2-1 few TRBV29-1 CSVEDTRIKRGTTNEQFF TGCAGCGTTGAAGATACAAGAATAAAGCGGGGGACCACAAATGAGCAGTTCTTC
NA TRBJ1-1 NA TRBV30 CAWSVGGASTEAFF TGTGCCTGGAGTGTAGGGGGGGCTTCCACTGAAGCTTTCTTT
NA TRBJ1-1 NA TRBV4-2 CASSQDLLNTEAFF TGTGCCAGCAGCCAAGATCTGTTGAACACTGAAGCTTTCTTT
NA TRBJ1-4 NA TRBV6-5 CASSYSSPISGEKLFF TGTGCCAGCAGTTACTCCTCTCCGATTAGTGGCGAAAAACTGTTTTTT
NA TRBJ2-7 few TRBV6-6 CASSYRGMGYYEQYF TGTGCCAGCAGTTACAGGGGAATGGGTTACTACGAGCAGTACTTC
NA TRBJ2-1 few TRBV5-1 CASRHGEATSHPFF TGCGCCAGCAGACACGGAGAGGCCACCTCCCATCCGTTCTTC
NA TRBJ1-5 NA TRBV6-1 CASSDEQPQHF TGTGCCAGCAGTGATGAACAGCCCCAGCATTTT
NA TRBJ2-7 NA TRBV29-1 CSVRKQDLNEQYF TGCAGCGTAAGAAAACAGGACCTGAACGAGCAGTACTTC
TRBD2 TRBJ2-1 NA TRBV10-3 CAISEIAGGPHEQFF TGTGCCATCAGTGAAATAGCGGGAGGGCCTCATGAGCAGTTCTTC
TRBD1 TRBJ1-6 once TRBV27 CASSHGDRQGSPLHF TGTGCCAGCAGCCACGGTGATAGACAGGGTTCACCCCTCCACTTT
NA TRBJ2-7 once TRBV7-8 CASSLYTVSSYEQYF TGTGCCAGCAGCCTCTACACCGTTAGCTCCTACGAGCAGTACTTC
TRBD2 TRBJ2-7 NA TRBV5-1 CASSSIPLGLAGEQYF TGCGCCAGCAGCTCCATTCCGCTTGGGCTAGCGGGTGAGCAGTACTTC
NA TRBJ2-5 NA TRBV9 CASSVAPADQETQYF TGTGCCAGCAGCGTAGCCCCAGCGGATCAAGAGACCCAGTACTTC
TRBD2 TRBJ2-1 NA TRBV4-1 CASSQAGGLRNEQFF TGTGCCAGCAGCCAAGCGGGAGGGCTTAGGAATGAGCAGTTCTTC
TRBD1 TRBJ1-5 NA TRBV19 CASKDRGNQPQHF TGTGCCAGCAAGGACAGGGGCAATCAGCCCCAGCATTTT
TRBD1 TRBJ1-3 NA TRBV7-6 CASSLTPGQGNTIYF TGTGCCAGCAGCTTGACTCCGGGACAGGGAAACACCATATATTTT
NA TRBJ2-1 NA TRBV30 CAWSPFPRGEQFF TGTGCCTGGAGCCCCTTCCCTCGGGGTGAGCAGTTCTTC
TRBD1 TRBJ1-4 once TRBV19 CASSIPGDSQNEKLFF TGTGCCAGTAGTATACCCGGGGACAGCCAGAATGAAAAACTGTTTTTT
TRBD1 TRBJ2-2 NA TRBV6-5 CASSYDDRATGELFF TGTGCCAGCAGTTATGACGACAGGGCCACCGGGGAGCTGTTTTTT
NA TRBJ2-4 few TRBV6-5 CASSYRNIQYF TGTGCCAGCAGTTACAGGAACATTCAGTACTTC
TRBD1 TRBJ1-2 NA TRBV30 CAWSRGTVNGYTF TGTGCCTGGAGCCGGGGGACAGTTAATGGCTACACCTTC
NA TRBJ2-1 NA TRBV4-1 CATSSWSSYNEQFF TGCGCCACTTCATCCTGGAGCTCCTACAATGAGCAGTTCTTC
NA TRBJ2-1 few TRBV29-1 CSATPSASRHNEQFF TGCAGCGCTACCCCCTCAGCGTCGAGACACAATGAGCAGTTCTTC